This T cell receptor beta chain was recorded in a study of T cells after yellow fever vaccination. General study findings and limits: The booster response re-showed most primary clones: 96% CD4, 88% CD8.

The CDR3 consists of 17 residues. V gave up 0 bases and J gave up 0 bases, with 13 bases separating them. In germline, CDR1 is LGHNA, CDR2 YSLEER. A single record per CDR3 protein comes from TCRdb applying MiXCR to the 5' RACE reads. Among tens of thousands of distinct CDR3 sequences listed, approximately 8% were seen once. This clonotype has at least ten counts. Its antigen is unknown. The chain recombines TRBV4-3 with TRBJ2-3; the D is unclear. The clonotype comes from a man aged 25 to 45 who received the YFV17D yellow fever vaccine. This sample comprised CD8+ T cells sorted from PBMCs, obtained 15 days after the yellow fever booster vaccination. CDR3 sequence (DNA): TGCGCCAGCAGCCAAGATCTGTTGTCCGCGAGCACAGATACGCAGTATTTT. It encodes CASSQDLLSASTDTQYF.